These 14 T cell receptor beta chains were all obtained from the same sample, sequenced in a study of T cells in tuberculosis. Noted time point: new active TB diagnosis, blood taken before or within 7 days of starting treatment. Profiling relied on immunoSEQ multiplex PCR, and the TCRdb table lists in-frame clones only, not all of them. The sample carries 30,000 to 40,000 clones, 80% to 95% recorded once. Sequenced here: PBMCs, sampled at tuberculosis diagnosis. The receptors were gathered from an adult with tuberculosis.

This sequence joins TRBV5-1 and TRBJ2-2, with D possibly TRBD2 on 7 matching bases. Trimming stripped 5 bases from V and 6 bases from J, with 17 bases between. Germline lookup yields CDR1 SGHRS and CDR2 YFSETQ. This CDR3 region has 15 residues. This CDR3 reads CASRGGVQVAGELFF. The CDR3 DNA follows: TGCGCCAGCAGAGGGGGGGTTCAGGTCGCCGGGGAGCTGTTTTTT.

The chain recombines TRBV10-2 with TRBJ2-6; 10 bases agree with TRBD1. CDR3 length: 14 residues. CDR1 is WSHSY and CDR2 is SAAADI in the germline V gene. V lost 10 bases and J lost 2; bases outside the gene matches: 2. Here the CDR3 reads CATGQGAGANVLTF. The CDR3 nucleotides read TGCGCCACCGGACAGGGGGCTGGGGCCAACGTCCTGACTTTC.

The chain uses TRBV4-2 and TRBJ1-5, with unresolved D. Looked up from germline, CDR1 is LGHNA and CDR2 is YNFKEQ. CDR3 length: 15 residues. V dropped 3 bases and J dropped 6 bases, with 15 bases sitting between them. CDR3 DNA sequence: TGTGCCAGCAGCCAGGCGGCCAAGGCGGCTCAGCCCCAGCATTTT. This gives the protein CASSQAAKAAQPQHF.

CDR3 region: CASSYATGGDEQYF. CDR3 sequence (DNA): TGTGCCAGCAGTTACGCGACAGGGGGCGACGAGCAGTACTTC. The rearrangement uses TRBV6-6 and TRBJ2-7; 10 bases map to TRBD1. Germline V gene sequence: CDR1 MNHNY, CDR2 SVGAGI (reference sequence). There are 14 residues in the CDR3. Germline trimming cut 2 bases from V and 5 bases from J; bases unmatched to any gene: 3.

The chain couples TRBV6-6 to TRBJ1-1; possibly TRBD1 for D (5 bases). Per the germline V gene, CDR1 is MNHNY and CDR2 is SVGAGI (reference sequence). This CDR3 spans 14 amino acids. The V end was cut by 6 bases, the J end by 4 bases, with 15 bases between. The CDR3 protein is CASSPFGGSTEAFF. The CDR3 nucleotides read TGTGCCAGCAGCCCCTTCGGGGGATCCACTGAAGCTTTCTTT.

This clone appeared a few times. This chain links TRBV6-6 with TRBJ1-3, with TRBD1 as a possible D gene (6 bases). V lost 11 bases and J lost 7, with 18 bases in between. CDR1 and CDR2 from the germline V gene are MNHNY and SVGAGI (reference sequence). The CDR3 length is 13 residues. The DNA of the CDR3 is TGTGCCTCTGAACCCACAGGGATGAACACCATATATTTT. Its protein product is CASEPTGMNTIYF.

The V and J genes are TRBV4-3 and TRBJ1-3; the D gene is possibly TRBD1 (5 bases). This CDR3 is 13 amino acids long. The germline V gene has CDR1 LGHNA and CDR2 YSLEER. V was pared by 1 base and J by 7 bases, with 8 bases between. CDR3 DNA: TGCGCCAGCAGCCAAGTGGGGCAGAACACCATATATTTT. The encoded protein is CASSQVGQNTIYF.

The chain uses TRBV4-1 and TRBJ2-3; 10 bases are shared with TRBD1. This CDR3 has 18 amino acids. The trim removed 1 base at V and 1 base at J, leaving 8 bases unmatched. Germline CDR1 and CDR2: MGHRA and YSYEKL. The CDR3 spells CASSQVLYGTGGTDTQYF. In DNA form, the CDR3 reads TGCGCCAGCAGCCAAGTTCTTTACGGGACAGGGGGCACAGATACGCAGTATTTT.

This chain links TRBV29-1 with TRBJ2-7; weak D call: TRBD1 (6 bases). The germline gives CDR1 SQVTM, CDR2 ANQGSEA. Trimming stripped 4 bases from V and 4 bases from J, with 11 bases between. The CDR3 length is 12 residues. The CDR3 sequence: CSVAQGPYEQYF. CDR3 nucleotide sequence: TGCAGCGTTGCACAGGGACCTTACGAGCAGTACTTC.

The chain employs TRBV9 and TRBJ2-3, with 11 bases identical to TRBD2. V gave up 3 bases and J gave up 4 bases; unmatched junction bases: 4. Germline lookup yields CDR1 SGDLS and CDR2 YYNGEE. The CDR3 has 15 amino acids. The CDR3 loop reads CASSEGLAEADTQYF. CDR3 nucleotides: TGTGCCAGCAGCGAGGGACTAGCGGAGGCAGATACGCAGTATTTT. The full variable domain, its missing parts supplied by reference TRBV9 and TRBJ2-3, is DSGVTQTPKHLITATGQRVTLRCSPRSGDLSVYWYQQSLDQGLQFLIQYYNGEERAKGNILERFSAQQFPDLHSELNLSSLELGDSALYFCASSEGLAEADTQYFGPGTRLTVL.

This rearrangement joins TRBV11-2 to TRBJ1-1; D is unresolved. Trimming took off 2 bases at V and 5 bases at J, with 12 bases between the two ends. Germline lookup yields CDR1 SGHAT and CDR2 FQNNGV. The length of the CDR3 is 14 residues. DNA for the CDR3: TGTGCCAGCAGCTTACGGGGTGGGTGGACTGAAGCTTTCTTT. Translation gives CASSLRGGWTEAFF. Full variable domain (outside the CDR3, taken from reference TRBV11-2 and TRBJ1-1): EAGVAQSPRYKIIEKRQSVAFWCNPISGHATLYWYQQILGQGPKLLIQFQNNGVVDDSQLPKDRFSAERLKGVDSTLKIQPAKLEDSAVYLCASSLRGGWTEAFFGQGTRLTVV.

The chain uses TRBV27 and TRBJ1-6; D unclear. V was pared by 2 bases and J by 6 bases, with 8 bases between. The CDR3 loop spans 14 amino acids. Germline lookup yields CDR1 MNHEY and CDR2 SMNVEV (reference sequence). The CDR3 nucleotides are TGTGCCAGCAGTTTAGAGGGTATTAATTCACCCCTCCACTTT. Translation: CASSLEGINSPLHF.

This clone was recorded only once. CDR3 bases: TGCGCCAGCAGCCAGTACAGGGGGCAAGATACGCAGTATTTT. As protein: CASSQYRGQDTQYF. The chain links TRBV4-1 to TRBJ2-3; TRBD1 aligns across 9 bases. Germline V gives CDR1 MGHRA, CDR2 YSYEKL. After removal of 3 bases from V and 5 bases from J, the junction contained 3 bases not matched to a gene. CDR3 size: 14 residues.

V and J are TRBV5-1 and TRBJ2-3; 8 bases are shared with TRBD2. CDR1 and CDR2 from the germline V gene are SGHRS and YFSETQ. The CDR3 has 16 residues. Trimming removed 3 bases from V and 0 bases from J; junction bases left unmatched: 6. CDR3 sequence reads: CASSYTGGLSTDTQYF. The CDR3 DNA is TGCGCCAGCAGCTATACGGGGGGGCTCAGCACAGATACGCAGTATTTT.